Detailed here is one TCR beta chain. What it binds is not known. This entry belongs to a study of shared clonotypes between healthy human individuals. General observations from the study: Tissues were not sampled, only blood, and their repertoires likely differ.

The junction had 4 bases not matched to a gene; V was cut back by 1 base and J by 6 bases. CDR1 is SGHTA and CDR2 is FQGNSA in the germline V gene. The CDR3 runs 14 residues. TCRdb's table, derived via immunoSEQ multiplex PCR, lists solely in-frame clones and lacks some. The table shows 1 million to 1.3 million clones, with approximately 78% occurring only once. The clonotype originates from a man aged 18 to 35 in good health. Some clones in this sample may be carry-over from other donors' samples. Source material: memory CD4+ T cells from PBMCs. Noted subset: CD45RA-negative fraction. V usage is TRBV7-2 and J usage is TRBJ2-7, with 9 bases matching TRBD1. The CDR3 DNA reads TGTGCCAGCAGCTTAGACAGGGGGCGAGTCGAGCAGTACTTC. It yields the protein CASSLDRGRVEQYF. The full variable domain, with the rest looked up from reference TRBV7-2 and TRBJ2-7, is GAGVSQSPSNKVTEKGKDVELRCDPISGHTALYWYRQSLGQGLEFLIYFQGNSAPDKSGLPSDRFSAERTGGSVSTLTIQRTQQEDSAVYLCASSLDRGRVEQYFGPGTRLTVT.